This T cell receptor beta chain comes out of a study of cytomegalovirus exposure and HLA in healthy donors. Study-level points and caveats: In a later analysis, productive TCRs from donors in an Asian-associated ancestry cluster reportedly carried fewer N-insertions than the cohort mean.

This clone showed up just once. No antigen is known for it. Amplification used 60 Vbeta primers and 13 Jbeta primers. TCRdb's table, derived via immunoSEQ multiplex PCR, lists solely in-frame clones and lacks some. The sample holds under 150,000 clones; less than 90% are singletons and the top ten take 1.5%. Germline CDR1 reads SNHLY; CDR2 reads FYNNEI. This CDR3 is 12 amino acids long. V was cut by 6 bases and J by 7 bases, with 9 bases left in between. Sequencing used PBMCs. This rearrangement joins TRBV2 to TRBJ2-2; D not resolved. This receptor was identified in a man aged 35 to 55 in good health and CMV-seronegative. The CDR3 loop is CASRPFGGELFF. In DNA, the CDR3 is TGTGCCAGCAGACCCTTCGGCGGGGAGCTGTTTTTT.